This TCR beta chain derives from a study of cytomegalovirus exposure and HLA in healthy donors. Study results and caveats: V- and J-gene trimming of TCR beta was linked (in a later analysis) to a missense DCLRE1C variant. Sequencing likely caused a cluster of highly shared sequence variants.

The PCR ran on 60 Vbeta and 13 Jbeta primers. Produced via immunoSEQ multiplex PCR; TCRdb's table is partial and in-frame only. The sample has 120,000 or so clones, approximately 71% seen once. This clone was recorded a few times. What it binds is unknown. Germline lookup yields CDR1 LNHDA and CDR2 SQIVND (reference sequence). The CDR3 is 13 residues long. V lost 6 bases and J 1 base, leaving 9 bases between the germline ends. The chain has TRBV19 and TRBJ1-1; D is unresolved. The sequence came from a woman aged 45 to 65 in good health and CMV-seronegative. The source material was PBMCs. CDR3 in DNA: TGTGCCAGTAGACAGAACGAGAACACTGAAGCTTTCTTT. Amino acids: CASRQNENTEAFF.